A single TCR beta chain is shown here with its context. Its antigen is currently unknown. This sample is part of a study of cytomegalovirus exposure and HLA in healthy donors. Study information: Genotyping showed 81% of roughly 400 donors falling in the Caucasian-associated ancestry cluster. General study results and limits: In vitro data verified three CMV-associated chains as specific for CMV antigens. Most subjects' HLA-A and HLA-B alleles were reportedly predicted from TCR beta sequences.

A multiplex PCR was run with 60 Vbeta primers and 13 Jbeta primers. TCRdb keeps only in-frame clones here, not all; method: immunoSEQ multiplex PCR. Of hundreds of thousands of clones listed, about 88% are singletons. This CDR3 is built from 13 residues. Losses at the gene ends were 11 bases for V and 4 bases for J; bases not matched to a gene: 6. Germline V gives CDR1 MNHNS, CDR2 SASEGT. Sample: PBMCs. J is TRBJ1-3 and V is TRBV6-1; 9 bases line up with TRBD1. This TCR was sampled from a girl aged 2 to 9 in good health and CMV-seronegative. CDR3 region: CAGTGGFGNTIYF. CDR3 DNA: TGTGCCGGTACAGGGGGCTTCGGAAACACCATATATTTT.